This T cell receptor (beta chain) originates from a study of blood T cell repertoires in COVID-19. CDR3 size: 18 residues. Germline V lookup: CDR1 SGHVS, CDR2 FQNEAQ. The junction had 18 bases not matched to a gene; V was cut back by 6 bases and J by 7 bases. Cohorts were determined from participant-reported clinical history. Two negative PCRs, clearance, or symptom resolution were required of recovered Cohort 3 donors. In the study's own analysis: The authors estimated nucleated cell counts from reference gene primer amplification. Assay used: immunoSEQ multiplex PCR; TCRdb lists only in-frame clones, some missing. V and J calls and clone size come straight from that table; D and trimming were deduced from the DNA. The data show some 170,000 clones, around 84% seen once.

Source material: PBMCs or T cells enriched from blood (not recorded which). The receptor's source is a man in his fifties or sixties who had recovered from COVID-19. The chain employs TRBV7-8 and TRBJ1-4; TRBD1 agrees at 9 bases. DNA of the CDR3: TGTGCCAGCAGGCTAACAGGGGGCATTACCGTGAATCGTGAAAAACTGTTTTTT. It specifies CASRLTGGITVNREKLFF.